The entry that follows covers one T cell receptor (beta chain) sequence. Its target is unknown. This specimen belongs to a study of vaccination effects on CD4 cells after COVID-19. After expansion with viral peptide pools in the ViraFEST assay, antigen-specific CD4+ T cells were sequenced. Investigators separated out CD4+ T cells once approximately 10 days of culture had passed. Each vaccine recipient was nucleocapsid antibody negative and had no prior SARS-CoV-2 infection. Fresh IL-2-containing medium replaced half the medium on days 3 and 7. CDR3 length: 15 residues. Germline V gene data show CDR1 as SQVTM and CDR2 as ANQGSEA. The J segment lost 4 bases and the V segment lost 6 bases, leaving 7 bases of the junction unmatched. Clones were read by immunoSEQ multiplex PCR, and TCRdb kept only the in-frame ones, dropping some. The sample lists tens of thousands of clones, 79% occurring once. Broader study findings: Few convalescent patients and no early post-infection timepoints were included in the study.

Material: CD4+ T cells from PBMCs cultured with HCoV-OC43 spike peptides, obtained before COVID-19 vaccination. Specified subset: HCoV-OC43 spike overlapping peptide pool stimulation. This clonotype originated in a human donor who received a COVID-19 vaccine. The rearrangement links TRBV29-1 to TRBJ2-3; TRBD2 aligns across 13 bases. The CDR3, as DNA: TGCAGCGTCGGAACTAGCGGGGGGGCTCCAGATACGCAGTATTTT. Protein sequence: CSVGTSGGAPDTQYF.